This TCR beta chain emerged from a study of blood T cell repertoires in COVID-19 (dated by TCRdb to the early 2020s). Regarding the complete study: Samples from collaborators originated in the United States, Italy and Spain and spanned both the acute and convalescent phases of COVID-19. The prospective study material was composed of cDNA or gDNA derived from T cells, B-cell-depleted T cells, or PBMCs. The dataset comprised deeply sampled blood TCRbeta repertoires from subjects exposed to, actively infected with, or recovered from COVID-19. The repertoires were made available in a free public database intended to serve as a resource for research on the immune response to SARS-CoV-2. Samples came from the ongoing ImmuneRACE study (first 160 participants) plus 1,254 subjects from 6 global collaborators. A de-identified subject ID, COVID-19 status, age in years and sex were almost always included in the sample metadata. HLA class I and class II types, where available, came from metadata supplied by the sample provider rather than from assay-based typing. Overall results and qualifications from the work: The quantity of clinical and demographic metadata differed by source and by participant and was supplied without curation.

The CDR3 measures 16 amino acids from cysteine to phenylalanine. Of the read, only the CDR3 DNA is kept; its 48 bases are in frame from base 1. The germline V gene (reference sequence) provides CDR1 MNHEY and CDR2 SMNVEV. The germline V and J ends show losses of 5 bases and 6 bases respectively, and no gene match explains 10 bases of the junction. Of note for this clone: Its antigen specificity is not known. The sample holds no much larger clone one base away, and base qualities are not on file.

TCRbeta CDR3 regions were amplified from genomic DNA using the immunoSEQ Assay, a bias-controlled multiplex PCR. The authors' pipeline ran thus. Within the assay, amplification of reference gene primers was used to estimate how many nucleated cells each sample contained. To quantify the absolute abundance of each unique TCRbeta CDR3 rearrangement, sequence reads were collapsed and filtered. For each sample, productive Simpson clonality was calculated as the square root of Simpson's diversity index over productive rearrangements. The immuneACCESS repertoire file appears here via TCRdb, limited to in-frame rearrangements. These files lack a portion of the clones; in checked studies, under half of the deficit traces to unresolved V genes, and the cause of the others is not known. The V and J calls and clone size are taken from that table; D and trimming were inferred from the DNA. The sample includes a few hundred thousand clones, with approximately 86% observed a single time. Over 0.55% of the sample belongs to the ten largest clones.

Collaborating institutions collected whole blood in K2EDTA tubes following their own protocols. Collaborator samples were shipped for TCRbeta analysis as frozen whole blood, isolated PBMCs, or DNA extracted from either sample type. The TCR comes from a human donor in a cohort sampled during active COVID-19. Sequencing was carried out using peripheral blood. This chain joins TRBV27 to TRBJ1-6; 7 bases in between match TRBD1. The CDR3 sequence is CASSLQLGTANSPLHF. The DNA reads as follows: TGTGCCAGCAGTCTCCAGTTGGGGACAGCTAATTCACCCCTCCACTTT.